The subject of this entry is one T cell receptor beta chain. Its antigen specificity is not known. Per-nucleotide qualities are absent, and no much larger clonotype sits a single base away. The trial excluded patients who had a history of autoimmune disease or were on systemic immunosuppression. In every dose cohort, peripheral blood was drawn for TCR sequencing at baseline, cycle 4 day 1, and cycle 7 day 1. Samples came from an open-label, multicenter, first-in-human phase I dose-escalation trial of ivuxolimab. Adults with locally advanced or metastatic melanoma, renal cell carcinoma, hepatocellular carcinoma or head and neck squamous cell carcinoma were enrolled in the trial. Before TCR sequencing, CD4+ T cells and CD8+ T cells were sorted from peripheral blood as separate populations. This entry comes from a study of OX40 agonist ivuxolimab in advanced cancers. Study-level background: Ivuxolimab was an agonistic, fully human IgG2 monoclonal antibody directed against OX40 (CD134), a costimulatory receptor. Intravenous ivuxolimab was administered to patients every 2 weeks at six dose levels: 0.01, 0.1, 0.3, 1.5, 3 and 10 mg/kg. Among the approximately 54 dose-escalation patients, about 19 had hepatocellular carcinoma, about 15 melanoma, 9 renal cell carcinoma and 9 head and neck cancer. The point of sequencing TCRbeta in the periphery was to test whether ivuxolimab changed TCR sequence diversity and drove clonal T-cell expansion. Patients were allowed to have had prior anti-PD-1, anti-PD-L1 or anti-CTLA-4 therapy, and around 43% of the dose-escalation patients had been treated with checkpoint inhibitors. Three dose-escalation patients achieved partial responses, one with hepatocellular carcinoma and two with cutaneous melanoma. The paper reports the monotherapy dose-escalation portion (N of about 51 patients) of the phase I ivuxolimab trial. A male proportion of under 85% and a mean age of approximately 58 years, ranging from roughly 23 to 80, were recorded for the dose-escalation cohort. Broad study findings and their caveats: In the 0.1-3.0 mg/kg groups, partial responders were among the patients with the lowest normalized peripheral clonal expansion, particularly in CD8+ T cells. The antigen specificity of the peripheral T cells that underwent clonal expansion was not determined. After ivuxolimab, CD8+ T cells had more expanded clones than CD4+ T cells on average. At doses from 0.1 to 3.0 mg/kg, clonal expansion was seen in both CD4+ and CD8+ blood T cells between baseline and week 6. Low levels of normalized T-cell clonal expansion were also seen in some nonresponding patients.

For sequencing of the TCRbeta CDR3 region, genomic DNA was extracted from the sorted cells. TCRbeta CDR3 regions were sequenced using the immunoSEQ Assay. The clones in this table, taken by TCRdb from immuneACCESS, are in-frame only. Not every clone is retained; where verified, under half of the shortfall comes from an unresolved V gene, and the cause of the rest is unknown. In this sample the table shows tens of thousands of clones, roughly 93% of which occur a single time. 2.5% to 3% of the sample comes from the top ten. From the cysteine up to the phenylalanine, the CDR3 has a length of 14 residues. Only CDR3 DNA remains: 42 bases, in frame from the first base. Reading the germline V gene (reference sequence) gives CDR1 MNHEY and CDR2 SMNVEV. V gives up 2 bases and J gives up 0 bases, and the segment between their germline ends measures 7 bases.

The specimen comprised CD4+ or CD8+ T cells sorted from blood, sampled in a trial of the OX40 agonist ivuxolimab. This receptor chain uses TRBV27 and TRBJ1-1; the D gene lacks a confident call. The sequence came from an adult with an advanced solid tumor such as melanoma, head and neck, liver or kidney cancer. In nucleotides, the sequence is TGTGCCAGCAGTTTACTACAGATGAACACTGAAGCTTTCTTT. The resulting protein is CASSLLQMNTEAFF.